This T cell receptor beta chain derives from a study of blood T cell repertoires in COVID-19. Study-level information: T cells, B-cell-depleted T cells, or PBMCs supplied cDNA or gDNA.

Under the authors' procedure: Researchers report that nucleated cell counts were estimated from reference gene primer amplification. Generated by immunoSEQ multiplex PCR, the TCRdb table keeps only in-frame clones and is missing some. The V and J calls and the clone size are those of that table, but D and trimming were determined from the DNA. The table includes some 120,000 clones, roughly 81% detected once. The junction had 5 bases not matched to a gene; V was cut back by 0 bases and J by 12 bases. The CDR3 is 12 residues long. The germline V gene has CDR1 SGHTA and CDR2 FQGNSA. This TCR came from a man in his forties with acute or convalescent COVID-19. The sample taken for sequencing was peripheral blood. The chain has TRBV7-2 and TRBJ2-7; 7 bases fit TRBD1. In DNA, the CDR3 is TGTGCCAGCAGCTTAGCGACAGGGTTGCTGTACTTC. It encodes CASSLATGLLYF.